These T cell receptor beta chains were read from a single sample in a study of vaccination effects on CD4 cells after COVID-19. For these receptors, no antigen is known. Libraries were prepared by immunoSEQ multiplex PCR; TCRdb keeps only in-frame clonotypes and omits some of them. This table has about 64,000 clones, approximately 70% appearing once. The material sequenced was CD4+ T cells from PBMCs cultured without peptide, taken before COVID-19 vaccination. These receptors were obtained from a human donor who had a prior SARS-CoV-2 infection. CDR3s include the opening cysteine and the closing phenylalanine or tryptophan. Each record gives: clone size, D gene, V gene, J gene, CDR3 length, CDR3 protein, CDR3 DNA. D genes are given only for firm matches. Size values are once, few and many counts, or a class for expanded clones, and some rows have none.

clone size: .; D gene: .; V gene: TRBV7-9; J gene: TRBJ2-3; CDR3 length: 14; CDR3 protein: CASSLTMSTDTQYF; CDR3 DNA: TGTGCCAGCAGCTTAACTATGAGCACAGATACGCAGTATTTT
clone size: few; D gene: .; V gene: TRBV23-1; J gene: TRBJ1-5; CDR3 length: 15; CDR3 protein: CASSLRATGNQPQHF; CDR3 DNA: TGCGCCAGCAGTCTGAGGGCGACTGGCAATCAGCCCCAGCATTTT
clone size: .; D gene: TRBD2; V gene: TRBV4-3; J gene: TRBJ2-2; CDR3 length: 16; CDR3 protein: CASSQAAGDSAGELFF; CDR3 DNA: TGCGCCAGCAGCCAAGCAGCGGGAGATTCCGCCGGGGAGCTGTTTTTT
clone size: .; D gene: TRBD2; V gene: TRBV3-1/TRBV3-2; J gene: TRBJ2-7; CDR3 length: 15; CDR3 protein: CASSQPPGTTYEQYF; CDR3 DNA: TGTGCCAGCAGCCAACCCCCAGGGACTACCTACGAGCAGTACTTC
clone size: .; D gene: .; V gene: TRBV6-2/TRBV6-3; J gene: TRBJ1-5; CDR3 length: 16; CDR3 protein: CASSSLLGGSNQPQHF; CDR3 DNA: TGTGCCAGCAGTTCCCTCCTGGGGGGGAGCAATCAGCCCCAGCATTTT
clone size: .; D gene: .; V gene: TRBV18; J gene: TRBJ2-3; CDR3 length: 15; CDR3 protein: CASSPRRSNTDTQYF; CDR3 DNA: TGTGCCAGCTCACCCCGTCGGTCCAATACAGATACGCAGTATTTT
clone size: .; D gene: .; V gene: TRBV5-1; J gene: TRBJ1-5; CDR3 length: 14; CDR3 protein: CASSLETGSQPQHF; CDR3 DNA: TGCGCCAGCAGCTTAGAAACGGGGAGCCAGCCCCAGCATTTT
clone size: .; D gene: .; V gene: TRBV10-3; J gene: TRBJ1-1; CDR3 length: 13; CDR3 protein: CAISELPDTEAFF; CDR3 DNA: TGTGCCATCAGTGAACTCCCAGACACTGAAGCTTTCTTT
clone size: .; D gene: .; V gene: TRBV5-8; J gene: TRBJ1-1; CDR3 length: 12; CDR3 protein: CASTYWDTEAFF; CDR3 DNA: TGTGCCAGCACCTATTGGGACACTGAAGCTTTCTTT
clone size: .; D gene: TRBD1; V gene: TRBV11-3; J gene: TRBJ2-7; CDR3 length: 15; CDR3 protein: CASSRTGAATYEQYF; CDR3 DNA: TGTGCCAGCAGCCGAACAGGGGCAGCGACCTACGAGCAGTACTTC
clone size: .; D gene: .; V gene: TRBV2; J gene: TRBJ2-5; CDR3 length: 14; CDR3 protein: CASKEAGQQETQYF; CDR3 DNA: TGTGCCAGCAAGGAGGCGGGACAGCAAGAGACCCAGTACTTC
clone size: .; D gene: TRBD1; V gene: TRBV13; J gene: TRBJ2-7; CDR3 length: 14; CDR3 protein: CASLIRGYGYEQYF; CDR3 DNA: TGTGCCAGCCTCATCAGGGGGTATGGCTACGAGCAGTACTTC
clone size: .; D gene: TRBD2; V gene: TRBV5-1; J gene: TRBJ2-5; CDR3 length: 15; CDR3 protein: CASSPELAPRETQYF; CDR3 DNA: TGCGCCAGCAGCCCCGAACTAGCGCCTCGAGAGACCCAGTACTTC
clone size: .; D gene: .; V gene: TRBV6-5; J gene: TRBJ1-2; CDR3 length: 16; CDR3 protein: CASSYSGAHPGYGYTF; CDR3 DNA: TGTGCCAGCAGTTACTCGGGGGCCCATCCGGGTTATGGCTACACCTTC
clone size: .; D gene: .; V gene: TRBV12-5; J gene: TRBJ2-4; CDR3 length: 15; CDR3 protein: CASGLGVLAKNIQYF; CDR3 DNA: TGTGCTAGTGGTTTGGGCGTACTAGCCAAAAACATTCAGTACTTC
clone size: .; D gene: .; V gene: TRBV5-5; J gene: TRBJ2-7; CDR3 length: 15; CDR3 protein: CASSLGPVSSYEQYF; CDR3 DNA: TGTGCCAGCAGCTTAGGACCGGTTAGCTCCTACGAGCAGTACTTC
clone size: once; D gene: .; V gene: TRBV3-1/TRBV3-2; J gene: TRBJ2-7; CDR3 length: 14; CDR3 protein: CASSQGWDSYEQYF; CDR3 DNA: TGTGCCAGCAGCCAAGGCTGGGACTCCTACGAGCAGTACTTC
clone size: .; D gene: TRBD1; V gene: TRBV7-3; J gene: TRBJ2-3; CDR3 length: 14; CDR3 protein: CASSETGGTDTQYF; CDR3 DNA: TGTGCCAGCAGCGAGACAGGGGGCACAGATACGCAGTATTTT
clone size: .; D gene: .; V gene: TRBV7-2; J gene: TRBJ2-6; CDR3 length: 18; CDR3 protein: CASTKEWGSLSGANVLTF; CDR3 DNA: TGTGCCAGCACCAAAGAATGGGGTAGCCTTTCTGGGGCCAACGTCCTGACTTTC
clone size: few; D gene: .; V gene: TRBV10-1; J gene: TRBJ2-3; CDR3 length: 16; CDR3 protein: CASSESGRTSTDTQYF; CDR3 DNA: TGCGCCAGCAGTGAGTCGGGGCGGACTAGCACAGATACGCAGTATTTT
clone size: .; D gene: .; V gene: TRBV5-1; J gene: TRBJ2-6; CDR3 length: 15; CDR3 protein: CASSLAGGGANVLTF; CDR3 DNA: TGCGCCAGCAGCTTGGCGGGCGGTGGGGCCAACGTCCTGACTTTC
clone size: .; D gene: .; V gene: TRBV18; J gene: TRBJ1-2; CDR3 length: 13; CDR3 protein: CASSPSRGDGYTF; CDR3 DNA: TGTGCCAGCTCACCAAGCCGGGGGGATGGCTACACCTTC
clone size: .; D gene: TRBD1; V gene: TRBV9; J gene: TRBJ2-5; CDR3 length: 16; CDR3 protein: CASSPRGRGLMGTQYF; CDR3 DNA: TGTGCCAGCAGCCCTAGGGGTAGGGGGCTCATGGGGACCCAGTACTTC
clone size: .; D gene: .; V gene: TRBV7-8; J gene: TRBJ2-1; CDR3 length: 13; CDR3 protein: CASSARLEHEQFF; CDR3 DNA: TGTGCCAGCAGCGCTCGGTTGGAGCATGAGCAGTTCTTC
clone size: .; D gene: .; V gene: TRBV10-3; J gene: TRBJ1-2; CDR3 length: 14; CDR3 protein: CAISEQGGDYGYTF; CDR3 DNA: TGTGCCATCAGTGAACAGGGAGGAGACTATGGCTACACCTTC
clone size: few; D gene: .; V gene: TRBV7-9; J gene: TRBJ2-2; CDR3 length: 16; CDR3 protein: CASSLRSSFDTGELFF; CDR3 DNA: TGTGCCAGCAGCTTAAGATCTAGTTTCGACACCGGGGAGCTGTTTTTT
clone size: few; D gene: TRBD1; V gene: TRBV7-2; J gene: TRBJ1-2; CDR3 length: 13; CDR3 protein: CASSARTGPGYTF; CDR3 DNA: TGTGCCAGCAGCGCACGGACAGGACCTGGCTACACCTTC